Listed here are 12 T cell receptor beta chains from one sample, sequenced in a study of blood T cell repertoires in COVID-19. Some clones are missing from TCRdb's copy, which holds only in-frame ones; the method was immunoSEQ multiplex PCR. The sample has about 360,000 clones; around nine tenths are singletons. The sample was peripheral blood. The receptors shown here come from a woman aged 55-69 years with COVID-19, enrolled during active disease.

This chain uses TRBV19 with TRBJ1-2; D gene ambiguous. Trimming cost V 6 bases and J 5 bases, with 22 bases left between them. The CDR3 has 16 amino acids. Looked up from germline, CDR1 is LNHDA and CDR2 is SQIVND (reference sequence). The CDR3: CASSRGPGAPGYGYTF. DNA of the CDR3: TGTGCCAGTAGCCGTGGACCCGGCGCACCGGGGTATGGCTACACCTTC. Full variable domain (remainder filled in from reference TRBV19 and TRBJ1-2): DGGITQSPKYLFRKEGQNVTLSCEQNLNHDAMYWYRQDPGQGLRLIYYSQIVNDFQKGDIAEGYSVSREKKESFPLTVTSAQKNPTAFYLCASSRGPGAPGYGYTFGSGTRLTVV.

V is TRBV23-1 and J is TRBJ2-7; D unresolved. TRBV23-1 is recorded as an ORF, its role being uncertain. Trimming took off 8 bases at V and 5 bases at J, with 16 bases between the two ends. The CDR3 sequence is 13 residues long. In DNA form, the CDR3 reads TGCGCCAGCGACCGGGTCCCAAGGCACGAGCAGTACTTC. Protein: CASDRVPRHEQYF.

The J gene is TRBJ1-2, the V gene TRBV10-3; 7 nucleotides align to TRBD1. J gave up 4 bases and V 7 bases, and 9 bases lay outside the gene matches. This CDR3 is built from 14 residues. Germline loops: CDR1 ENHRY, CDR2 SYGVKD. For the CDR3, the DNA is TGTGCCATCAACCCGGGACAGCTCCTCTATGGCTACACCTTC. Translating it yields CAINPGQLLYGYTF.

The J gene is TRBJ2-1, the V gene TRBV4-1, with D possibly TRBD2 on 7 matching bases. This CDR3 is built from 16 residues. Trimming cost V 1 base and J 5 bases, with 15 bases left between them. The V gene's germline CDR1 is MGHRA and CDR2 YSYEKL. The CDR3 sequence: CASSQVVGGADNEQFF. The CDR3 region has the DNA TGCGCCAGCAGCCAAGTAGTGGGGGGGGCGGACAATGAGCAGTTCTTC.

The chain couples TRBV7-8 to TRBJ2-1; 10 nucleotides align to TRBD1. This CDR3 comprises 17 residues. Germline V CDR1 and CDR2: SGHVS, FQNEAQ. Trimming took 7 bases from V and 0 from J; bases not matched to a gene: 9. The CDR3 loop reads CASTFGTGELSYNEQFF. As DNA, the CDR3 is TGTGCCAGCACCTTCGGGACAGGGGAACTCTCCTACAATGAGCAGTTCTTC.

The V call is TRBV7-3, the J call TRBJ1-4, with 8 bases that match TRBD1. The CDR3 has 15 residues. Germline V CDR1 and CDR2: SGHTA, FQGTGA. With V trimmed by 5 bases and J by 5 bases, 7 bases remained unmatched. The CDR3 DNA reads TGTGCCAGCAGCAAACAGGGGGGCGACAATGAAAAACTGTTTTTT. Translation gives CASSKQGGDNEKLFF.

V is TRBV5-4 and J is TRBJ1-4; the D gene is possibly TRBD1 (5 bases). Germline assignment: CDR1 SGHNT and CDR2 YYREEE (reference sequence). V was trimmed by 4 bases and J by 8 bases, leaving 15 bases between them. The CDR3 is made up of 14 amino acids. CDR3 bases: TGTGCCAGCAGCGGCACCGGGGGAGAGGAAAAACTGTTTTTT. Its translation: CASSGTGGEEKLFF.

The J gene is TRBJ2-3, the V gene TRBV20-1; 12 positions match TRBD2. The J segment lost 6 bases and the V segment lost 3 bases, leaving 10 bases of the junction unmatched. The CDR3 is made up of 16 amino acids. Germline V CDR1 and CDR2: DFQATT, SNEGSKA (reference sequence). The CDR3, as DNA: TGCAGTGCTAGTGAGGCTAGCGGGGGGGCCGTGGATACGCAGTATTTT. Amino acids: CSASEASGGAVDTQYF.

This clone was observed a single time. This sequence joins TRBV12-5 and TRBJ1-5; a possible D gene is TRBD1 (6 bases). CDR1 LGHNT and CDR2 FRNRAP come from the germline V gene. This CDR3 comprises 14 residues. V dropped 7 bases and J dropped 2 bases, with 12 bases sitting between them. The CDR3 DNA follows: TGTGCTAGTGCCCTCCCAGGGGGCAATCAGCCCCAGCATTTT. It specifies CASALPGGNQPQHF. The full variable domain, with the rest looked up from reference TRBV12-5 and TRBJ1-5, is DARVTQTPRHKVTEMGQEVTMRCQPILGHNTVFWYRQTMMQGLELLAYFRNRAPLDDSGMPKDRFSAEMPDATLATLKIQPSEPRDSAVYFCASALPGGNQPQHFGDGTRLSIL.

This rearrangement joins TRBV10-3 to TRBJ2-5; 7 nucleotides line up with TRBD1. The V and J ends lost 6 bases and 5 bases, in that order; junction bases with no gene match: 9. The germline CDR1 and CDR2 sequences are ENHRY and SYGVKD. The CDR3 sequence is 14 residues long. The CDR3 reads CAISSRQGGETQYF. Here the CDR3 DNA reads TGTGCCATCAGCTCCCGACAGGGTGGGGAGACCCAGTACTTC.

This chain joins TRBV2 and TRBJ2-5, with D possibly TRBD1 on 7 matching bases. Germline V gene data show CDR1 as SNHLY and CDR2 as FYNNEI. This CDR3 has 17 residues. V lost 7 bases and J 5 bases, leaving 26 bases between the germline ends. The CDR3: CASTGGRGHVLWETQYF. DNA for the CDR3: TGTGCCAGCACCGGGGGAAGGGGGCACGTTCTATGGGAGACCCAGTACTTC.

V gene TRBV27 combines with J gene TRBJ2-7; 8 positions match TRBD1. Germline CDR1 reads MNHEY; CDR2 reads SMNVEV (reference sequence). The ends lost 4 bases at V and 4 bases at J; junction bases unmatched: 9. The CDR3 contains 15 residues. In DNA form, the CDR3 reads TGTGCCAGCAGTTCGGACAGGGAATATTGGTACGAGCAGTACTTC. Its translation: CASSSDREYWYEQYF.